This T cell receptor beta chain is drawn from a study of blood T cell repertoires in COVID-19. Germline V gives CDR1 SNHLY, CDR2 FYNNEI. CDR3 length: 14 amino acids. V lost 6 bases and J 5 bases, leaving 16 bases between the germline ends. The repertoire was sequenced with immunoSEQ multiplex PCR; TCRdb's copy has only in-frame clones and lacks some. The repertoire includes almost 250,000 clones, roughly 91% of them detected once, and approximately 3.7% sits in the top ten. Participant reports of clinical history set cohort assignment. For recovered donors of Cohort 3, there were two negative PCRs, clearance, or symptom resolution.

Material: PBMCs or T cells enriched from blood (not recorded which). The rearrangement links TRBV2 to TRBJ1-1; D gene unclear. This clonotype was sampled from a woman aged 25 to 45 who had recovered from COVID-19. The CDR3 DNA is TGTGCCAGCAGGGTGGGAGGGCCGGCGACTGAAGCTTTCTTT. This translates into CASRVGGPATEAFF.